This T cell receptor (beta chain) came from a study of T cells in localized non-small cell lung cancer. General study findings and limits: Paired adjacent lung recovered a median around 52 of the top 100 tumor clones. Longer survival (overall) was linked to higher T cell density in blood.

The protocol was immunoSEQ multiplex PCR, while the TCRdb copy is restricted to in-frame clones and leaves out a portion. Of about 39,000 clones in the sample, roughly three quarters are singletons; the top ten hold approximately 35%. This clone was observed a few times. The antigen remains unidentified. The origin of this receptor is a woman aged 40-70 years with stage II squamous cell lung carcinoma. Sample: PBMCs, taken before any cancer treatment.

The CDR3 coding sequence is TGTGCCAGCAGTTTGACCGGGGGAACCCAGTACTTC. The encoded protein is CASSLTGGTQYF. This chain connects TRBV28 to TRBJ2-5, with D perhaps TRBD2 (6 bases). The CDR3 has 12 residues. The germline gives CDR1 MDHEN, CDR2 SYDVKM. Deletions cut 3 bases from V and 8 bases from J, with 10 bases between.